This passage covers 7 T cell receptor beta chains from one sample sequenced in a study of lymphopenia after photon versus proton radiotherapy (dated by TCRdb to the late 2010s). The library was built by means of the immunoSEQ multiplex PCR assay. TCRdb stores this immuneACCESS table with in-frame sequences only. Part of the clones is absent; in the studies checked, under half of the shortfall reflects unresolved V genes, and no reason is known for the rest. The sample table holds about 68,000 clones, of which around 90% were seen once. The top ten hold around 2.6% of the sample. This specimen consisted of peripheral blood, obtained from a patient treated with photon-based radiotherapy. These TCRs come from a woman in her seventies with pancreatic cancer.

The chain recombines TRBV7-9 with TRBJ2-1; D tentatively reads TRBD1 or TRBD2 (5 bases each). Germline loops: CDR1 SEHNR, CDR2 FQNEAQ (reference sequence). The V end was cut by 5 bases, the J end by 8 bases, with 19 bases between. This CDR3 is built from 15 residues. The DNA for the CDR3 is TGTGCCAGCAGCCAAGGAGTCGGGGCTATGGATGAGCAGTTCTTC. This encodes CASSQGVGAMDEQFF.

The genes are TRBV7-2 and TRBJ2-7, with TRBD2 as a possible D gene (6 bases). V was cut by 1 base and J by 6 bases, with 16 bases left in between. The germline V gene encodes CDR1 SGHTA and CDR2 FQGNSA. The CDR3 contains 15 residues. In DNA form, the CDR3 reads TGTGCCAGCAGCTTAGTTGCTAGCGAGGGGCTCGAGCAGTACTTC. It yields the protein CASSLVASEGLEQYF.

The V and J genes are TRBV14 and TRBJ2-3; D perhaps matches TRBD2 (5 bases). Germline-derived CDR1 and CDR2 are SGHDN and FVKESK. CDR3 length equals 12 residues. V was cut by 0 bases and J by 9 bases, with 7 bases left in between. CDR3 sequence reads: CASSQERVTQYF. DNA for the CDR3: TGTGCCAGCAGCCAAGAGAGGGTGACGCAGTATTTT.

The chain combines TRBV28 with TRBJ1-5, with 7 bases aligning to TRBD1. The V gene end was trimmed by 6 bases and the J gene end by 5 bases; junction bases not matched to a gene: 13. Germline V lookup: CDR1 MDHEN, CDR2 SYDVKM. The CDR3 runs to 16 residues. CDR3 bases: TGTGCCAGCAGCCCGAGGGGGCAGGGGCGTTATCAGCCCCAGCATTTT. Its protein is CASSPRGQGRYQPQHF.

The CDR3 reads CASSRQGVYGYTF. CDR3 coding DNA: TGTGCCAGCAGCCGACAGGGGGTCTATGGCTACACCTTC. The chain recombines TRBV14 with TRBJ1-2; 9 bases line up with TRBD1. The CDR3 totals 13 residues. The ends lost 4 bases at V and 4 bases at J; junction bases unmatched: 1. The germline V gene encodes CDR1 SGHDN and CDR2 FVKESK.

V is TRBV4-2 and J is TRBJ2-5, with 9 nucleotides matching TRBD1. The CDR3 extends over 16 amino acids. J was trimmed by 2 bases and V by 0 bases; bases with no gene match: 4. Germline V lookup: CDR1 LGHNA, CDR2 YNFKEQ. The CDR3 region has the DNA TGTGCCAGCAGCCAAGAGGGACAGGGAATTCAAGAGACCCAGTACTTC. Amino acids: CASSQEGQGIQETQYF.

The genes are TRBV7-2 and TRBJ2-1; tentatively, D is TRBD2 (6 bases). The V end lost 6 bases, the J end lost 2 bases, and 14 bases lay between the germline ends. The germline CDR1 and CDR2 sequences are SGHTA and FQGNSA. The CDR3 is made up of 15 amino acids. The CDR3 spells CASSTSSATYNEQFF. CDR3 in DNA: TGTGCCAGCAGTACTTCTAGCGCAACCTACAATGAGCAGTTCTTC. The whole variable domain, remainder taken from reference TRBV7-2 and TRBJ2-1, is GAGVSQSPSNKVTEKGKDVELRCDPISGHTALYWYRQSLGQGLEFLIYFQGNSAPDKSGLPSDRFSAERTGGSVSTLTIQRTQQEDSAVYLCASSTSSATYNEQFFGPGTRLTVL.